Each of the 3 T cell receptor beta chains below was sequenced from the same sample in a study of identical twins. TCRdb re-derived calls from the 5' RACE reads in MiXCR, one entry per CDR3 protein. The profile shows around 200,000 distinct CDR3 sequences, roughly 10% of them singletons. The source material was memory (CD45RO+) T cells sorted from blood. The origin of the receptors is a woman younger than 35 in good health.

The J gene is TRBJ2-1, the V gene TRBV15, with 7 bases matching TRBD2. The CDR3 extends over 15 amino acids. The trim removed 3 bases at V and 3 bases at J, leaving 5 bases unmatched. CDR1 is LNHNV, CDR2 YYDKDF, per germline (reference sequence). The CDR3 DNA follows: TGTGCCACCAGCAGGTTGGGCGGGAGCTACAATGAGCAGTTCTTC. Its protein is CATSRLGGSYNEQFF.

V usage is TRBV2 and J usage is TRBJ2-7; D might be TRBD1 (5 bases). Germline V CDR1 and CDR2: SNHLY, FYNNEI. The V gene lost 4 bases and the J gene lost 2 bases, with 12 bases spanning the gap. This CDR3 is 14 amino acids long. The CDR3 region has the DNA TGTGCCAGCAGTGTAAGGGGTGGCCCCTACGAGCAGTACTTC. It is translated as CASSVRGGPYEQYF.

The genes are TRBV6-1 and TRBJ1-6; 9 bases are a match to TRBD1. The CDR3 is 15 amino acids. From germline, CDR1 is MNHNS and CDR2 SASEGT. V was clipped by 5 bases and J by 10 bases; unmatched bases: 9. The CDR3 reads CASSRAGQGGSPLHF. The CDR3 nucleotides are TGTGCCAGCAGTAGAGCGGGACAGGGAGGATCACCCCTCCACTTT.